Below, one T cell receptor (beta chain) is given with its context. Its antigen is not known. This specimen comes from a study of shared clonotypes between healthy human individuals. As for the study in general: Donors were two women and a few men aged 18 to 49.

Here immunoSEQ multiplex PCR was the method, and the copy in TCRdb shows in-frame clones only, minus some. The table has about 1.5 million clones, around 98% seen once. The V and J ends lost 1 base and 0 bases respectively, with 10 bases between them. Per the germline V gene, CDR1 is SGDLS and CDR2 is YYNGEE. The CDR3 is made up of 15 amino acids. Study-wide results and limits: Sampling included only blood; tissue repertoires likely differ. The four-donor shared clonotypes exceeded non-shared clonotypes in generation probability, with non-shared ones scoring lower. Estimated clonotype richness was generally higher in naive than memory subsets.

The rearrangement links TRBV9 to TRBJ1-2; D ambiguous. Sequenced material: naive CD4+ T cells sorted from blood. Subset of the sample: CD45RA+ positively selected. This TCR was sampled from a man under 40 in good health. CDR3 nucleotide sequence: TGTGCCAGCAGCGTAAGCTGGGGAGCTAACTATGGCTACACCTTC. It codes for CASSVSWGANYGYTF.